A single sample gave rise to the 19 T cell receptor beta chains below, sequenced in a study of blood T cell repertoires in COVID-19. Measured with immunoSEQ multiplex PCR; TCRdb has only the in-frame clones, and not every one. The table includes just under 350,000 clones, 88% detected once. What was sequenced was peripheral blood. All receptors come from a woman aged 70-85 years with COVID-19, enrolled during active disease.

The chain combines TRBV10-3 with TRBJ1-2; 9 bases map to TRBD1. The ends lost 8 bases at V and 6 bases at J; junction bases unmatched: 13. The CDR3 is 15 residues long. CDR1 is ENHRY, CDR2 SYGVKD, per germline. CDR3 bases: TGTGCCATCCTGGCGTCAGGGACAGGGATTGATGGCTACACCTTC. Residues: CAILASGTGIDGYTF.

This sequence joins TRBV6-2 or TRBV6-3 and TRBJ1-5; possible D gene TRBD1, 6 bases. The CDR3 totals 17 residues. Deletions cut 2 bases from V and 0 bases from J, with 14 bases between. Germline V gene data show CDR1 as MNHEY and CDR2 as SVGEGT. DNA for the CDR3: TGTGCCAGCAGTTACGCCCCAGGGGAAGGTAGCAATCAGCCCCAGCATTTT. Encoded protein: CASSYAPGEGSNQPQHF.

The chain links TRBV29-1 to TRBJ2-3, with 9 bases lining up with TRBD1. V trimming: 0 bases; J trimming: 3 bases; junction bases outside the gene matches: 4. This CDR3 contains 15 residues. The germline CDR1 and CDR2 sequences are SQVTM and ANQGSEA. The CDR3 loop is CSVEDPGQGTDTQYF. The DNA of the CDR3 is TGCAGCGTTGAAGATCCCGGACAGGGGACAGATACGCAGTATTTT.

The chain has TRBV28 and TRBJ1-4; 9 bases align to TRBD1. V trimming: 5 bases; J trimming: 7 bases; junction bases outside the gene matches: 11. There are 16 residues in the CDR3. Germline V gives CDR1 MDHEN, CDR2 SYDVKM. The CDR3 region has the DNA TGTGCCAGCAGTGGGAAACCGGGACAGGGAGGTGAAAAACTGTTTTTT. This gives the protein CASSGKPGQGGEKLFF. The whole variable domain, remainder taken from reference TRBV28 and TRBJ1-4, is DVKVTQSSRYLVKRTGEKVFLECVQDMDHENMFWYRQDPGLGLRLIYFSYDVKMKEKGDIPEGYSVSREKKERFSLILESASTNQTSMYLCASSGKPGQGGEKLFFGSGTQLSVL.

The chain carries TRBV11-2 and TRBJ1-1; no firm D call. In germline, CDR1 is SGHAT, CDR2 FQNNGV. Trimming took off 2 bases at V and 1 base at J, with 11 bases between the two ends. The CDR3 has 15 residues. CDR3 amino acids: CASSLREEGNTEAFF. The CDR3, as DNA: TGTGCCAGCAGCTTACGCGAAGAGGGGAACACTGAAGCTTTCTTT.

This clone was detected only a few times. The CDR3 DNA reads TGCGCCAGCAGTGAGTTGGACATAGGGATTGGGTCACCTGAAGCTTTCTTT. It is translated as CASSELDIGIGSPEAFF. V is TRBV10-2 and J is TRBJ1-1, with D possibly matching TRBD1 (5 bases). The CDR3 covers 17 residues. V was cut by 1 base and J by 6 bases, with 21 bases left in between. The V gene's germline CDR1 is WSHSY and CDR2 SAAADI.

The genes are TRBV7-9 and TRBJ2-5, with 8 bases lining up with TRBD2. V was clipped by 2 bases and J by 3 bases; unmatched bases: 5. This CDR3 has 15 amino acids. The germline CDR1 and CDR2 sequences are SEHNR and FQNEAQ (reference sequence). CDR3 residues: CASSLIAGQKETQYF. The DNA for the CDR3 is TGTGCCAGCAGCTTAATAGCGGGGCAGAAAGAGACCCAGTACTTC.

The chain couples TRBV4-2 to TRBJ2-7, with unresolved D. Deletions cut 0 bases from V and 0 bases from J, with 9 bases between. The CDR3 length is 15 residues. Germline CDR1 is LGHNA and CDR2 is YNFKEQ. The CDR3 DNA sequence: TGTGCCAGCAGCCAAGAGGATCGGAGCTCCTACGAGCAGTACTTC. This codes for CASSQEDRSSYEQYF.

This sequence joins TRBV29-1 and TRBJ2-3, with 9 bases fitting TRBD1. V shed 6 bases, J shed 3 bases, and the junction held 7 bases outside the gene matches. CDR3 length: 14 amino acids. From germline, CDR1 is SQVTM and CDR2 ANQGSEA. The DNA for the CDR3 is TGCAGCGTCGACCGGGACAGGGTGACAGATACGCAGTATTTT. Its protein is CSVDRDRVTDTQYF.

The CDR3, as DNA: TGTGCCAGCAGCCTCACAGGGGATCAGCCCCAGCATTTT. Translating gives CASSLTGDQPQHF. The chain employs TRBV7-9 and TRBJ1-5; 7 bases line up with TRBD1. Germline V lookup: CDR1 SEHNR, CDR2 FQNEAQ (reference sequence). V was pared by 5 bases and J by 5 bases, with 3 bases of the junction left unmatched. This CDR3 is 13 amino acids long.

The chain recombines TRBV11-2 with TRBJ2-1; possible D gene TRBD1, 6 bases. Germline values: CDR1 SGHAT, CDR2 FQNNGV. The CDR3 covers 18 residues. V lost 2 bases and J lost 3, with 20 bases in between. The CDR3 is CASSLFPRDIFDYNEQFF. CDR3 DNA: TGTGCCAGCAGCTTATTTCCCCGGGACATCTTCGACTACAATGAGCAGTTCTTC.

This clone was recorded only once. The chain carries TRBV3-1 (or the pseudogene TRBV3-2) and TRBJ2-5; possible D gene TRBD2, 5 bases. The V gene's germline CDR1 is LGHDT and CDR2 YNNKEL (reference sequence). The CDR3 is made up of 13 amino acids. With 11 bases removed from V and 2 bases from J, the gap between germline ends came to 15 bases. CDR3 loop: CAGSDGVQETQYF. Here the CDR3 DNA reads TGTGCCGGAAGCGACGGGGTTCAAGAGACCCAGTACTTC.

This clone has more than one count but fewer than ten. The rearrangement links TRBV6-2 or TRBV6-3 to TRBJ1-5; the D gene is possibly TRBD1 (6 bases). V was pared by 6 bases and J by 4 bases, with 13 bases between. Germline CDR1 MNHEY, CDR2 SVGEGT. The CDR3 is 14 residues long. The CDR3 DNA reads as TGTGCCAGCAGCCCCCGGACAGTAAATCAGCCCCAGCATTTT. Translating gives CASSPRTVNQPQHF.

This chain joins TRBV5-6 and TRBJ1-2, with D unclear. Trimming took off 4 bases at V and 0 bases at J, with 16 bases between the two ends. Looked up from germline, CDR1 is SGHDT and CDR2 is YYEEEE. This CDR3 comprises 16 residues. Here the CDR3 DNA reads TGTGCCAGCAGCCTTGCGAGGGTCAAAGCTAACTATGGCTACACCTTC. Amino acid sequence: CASSLARVKANYGYTF.

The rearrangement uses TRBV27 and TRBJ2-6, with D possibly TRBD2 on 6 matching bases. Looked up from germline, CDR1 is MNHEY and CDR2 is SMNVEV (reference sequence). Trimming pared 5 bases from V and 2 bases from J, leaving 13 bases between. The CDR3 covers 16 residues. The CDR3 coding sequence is TGTGCCAGCAGTCCCCTCCGCGGGGCTGGGGCCAACGTCCTGACTTTC. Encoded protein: CASSPLRGAGANVLTF.

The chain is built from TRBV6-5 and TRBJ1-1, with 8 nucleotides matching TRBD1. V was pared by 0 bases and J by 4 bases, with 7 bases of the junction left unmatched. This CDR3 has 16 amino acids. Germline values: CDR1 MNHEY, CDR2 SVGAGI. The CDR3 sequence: CASSYSPGTGGTEAFF. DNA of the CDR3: TGTGCCAGCAGTTACTCCCCCGGCACAGGGGGCACTGAAGCTTTCTTT.

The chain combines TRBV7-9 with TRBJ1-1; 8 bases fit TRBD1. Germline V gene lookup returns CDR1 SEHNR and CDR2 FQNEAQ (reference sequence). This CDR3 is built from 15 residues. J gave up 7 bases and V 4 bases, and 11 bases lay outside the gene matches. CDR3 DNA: TGTGCCAGCAGCTCAACAACCGGGACAGGACTTGAAGCTTTCTTT. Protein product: CASSSTTGTGLEAFF.

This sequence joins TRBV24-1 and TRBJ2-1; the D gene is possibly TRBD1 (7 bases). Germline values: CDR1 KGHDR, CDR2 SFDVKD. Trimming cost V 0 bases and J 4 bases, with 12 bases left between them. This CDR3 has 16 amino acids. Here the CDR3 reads CATSDLPRGAYNEQFF. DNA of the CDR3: TGTGCCACCAGTGATTTGCCCAGGGGGGCATACAATGAGCAGTTCTTC.

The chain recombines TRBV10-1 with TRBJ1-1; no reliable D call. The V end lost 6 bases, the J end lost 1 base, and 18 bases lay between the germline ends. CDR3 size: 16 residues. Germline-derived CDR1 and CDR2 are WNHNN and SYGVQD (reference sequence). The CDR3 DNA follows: TGCGCCAGCAGGCCGACCTGGGAGGGTAAGAACACTGAAGCTTTCTTT. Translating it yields CASRPTWEGKNTEAFF.